This TCR beta chain is from a study of CD8+ T cells in alopecia areata. Treatment in this sample: oral pan-JAK inhibitor, 5-10 mg twice daily. As the sequencing template, cDNA was produced by extracting RNA and reverse transcribing it. Only in-frame clones appear in the TCRdb table, and some are missing; sequencing was by immunoSEQ multiplex PCR. The data show 95,000 to 100,000 clones, around 60% seen once. Comments on this clone: The antigen is not known.

Study-wide findings and caveats: Among the top 100, expanded CD8+ clones, as well as scalp clonality, were significantly decreased by tofacitinib. TCR sharing across patients was less clear than in mice, possibly HLA-related.

The clonotype was recovered from a human donor with alopecia areata. The material sequenced was CD8+ T cells sorted from blood, taken at week 4, from a patient treated with tofacitinib.

CDR3 in amino acids: CASSQDPLAGNNEQFF. CDR3 bases: TGCGCCAGCAGCCAAGATCCTCTAGCGGGTAACAATGAGCAGTTCTTC. The J gene is TRBJ2-1, the V gene TRBV4-3, with 8 bases aligning to TRBD2. Unmatched junction bases numbered 6, after V lost 0 bases and J lost 5 bases. CDR1 and CDR2 from the germline V gene are LGHNA and YSLEER. There are 16 residues in the CDR3.